These T cell receptor beta chains were read from a single sample in a study of cytomegalovirus exposure and HLA in healthy donors. The data were produced by immunoSEQ multiplex PCR, yet TCRdb's version contains in-frame clones alone and is incomplete. The sample includes roughly 160,000 clones, around 85% of them seen just once. Sequenced: PBMCs. The receptor source for this set is a woman in her 30s in good health and CMV-seronegative. The CDR3 runs from the conserved cysteine through the conserved F or W. Fields, in order: clone size, V gene, D gene, J gene, CDR3 length, CDR3 DNA, CDR3 protein. A D gene is named only where the DNA matches it firmly. Rows give clone size only sometimes, using once, few, many, or a class for an expanded clone.

clone size: .; V gene: TRBV7-8; D gene: .; J gene: TRBJ1-2; CDR3 length: 15; CDR3 DNA: TGTGCCAGCAGCTTAGGCCGCGGGCAGAACTATGGCTACACCTTC; CDR3 protein: CASSLGRGQNYGYTF
clone size: .; V gene: TRBV15; D gene: .; J gene: TRBJ1-2; CDR3 length: 14; CDR3 DNA: TGTGCCACCAGCAGAGATTGGGGAGACTATGGCTACACCTTC; CDR3 protein: CATSRDWGDYGYTF
clone size: .; V gene: TRBV20-1; D gene: .; J gene: TRBJ2-5; CDR3 length: 10; CDR3 DNA: TGCAGTGCCGAGGGAGAGACCCAGTACTTC; CDR3 protein: CSAEGETQYF
clone size: .; V gene: TRBV6-6; D gene: .; J gene: TRBJ1-6; CDR3 length: 13; CDR3 DNA: TGTGCCGGAGGGGACGGACTAAATTCACCCCTCCACTTT; CDR3 protein: CAGGDGLNSPLHF
clone size: .; V gene: TRBV13; D gene: .; J gene: TRBJ1-5; CDR3 length: 16; CDR3 DNA: TGTGCCAGCAGCTTAAGGGGGGGATTCGGCAATCAGCCCCAGCATTTT; CDR3 protein: CASSLRGGFGNQPQHF
clone size: once; V gene: TRBV7-2; D gene: .; J gene: TRBJ1-3; CDR3 length: 15; CDR3 DNA: TGTGCCAGCAGCTTAGACAGGAGCTCTGGAAACACCATATATTTT; CDR3 protein: CASSLDRSSGNTIYF
clone size: .; V gene: TRBV27; D gene: TRBD2; J gene: TRBJ2-7; CDR3 length: 16; CDR3 DNA: TGTGCCAGCAGTCGACTAGCGGGATACCCCCAGTACGAGCAGTACTTC; CDR3 protein: CASSRLAGYPQYEQYF
clone size: .; V gene: TRBV11-2; D gene: TRBD2; J gene: TRBJ2-3; CDR3 length: 16; CDR3 DNA: TGTGCCAGCAGCTTAGCGGGAGGGCCGGGCACAGATACGCAGTATTTT; CDR3 protein: CASSLAGGPGTDTQYF
clone size: .; V gene: TRBV7-6; D gene: TRBD2; J gene: TRBJ2-3; CDR3 length: 16; CDR3 DNA: TGTGCCAGCAGCTTAGTTATAGCGGGGGACACAGATACGCAGTATTTT; CDR3 protein: CASSLVIAGDTDTQYF
clone size: once; V gene: TRBV7-2; D gene: TRBD1; J gene: TRBJ1-2; CDR3 length: 15; CDR3 DNA: TGTGCCAGCAGCTTAGACGACAGGGGGTTTTCAGGCTACACCTTC; CDR3 protein: CASSLDDRGFSGYTF
clone size: .; V gene: TRBV6-5; D gene: .; J gene: TRBJ2-2; CDR3 length: 13; CDR3 DNA: TGTGCCAGCAGCCCACTAGTGAGCGGGGAGCTGTTTTTT; CDR3 protein: CASSPLVSGELFF
clone size: .; V gene: TRBV5-1; D gene: TRBD1; J gene: TRBJ2-5; CDR3 length: 16; CDR3 DNA: TGCGCCAGCAGGCGGACCCGGGACAGGGGTCCTGGGGCCCAGTACTTC; CDR3 protein: CASRRTRDRGPGAQYF
clone size: .; V gene: TRBV10-3; D gene: TRBD1; J gene: TRBJ1-1; CDR3 length: 16; CDR3 DNA: TGTGCCATCAGGCCCGGGACAGAAGCTTTCGGCACTGAAGCTTTCTTT; CDR3 protein: CAIRPGTEAFGTEAFF
clone size: .; V gene: TRBV27; D gene: .; J gene: TRBJ1-5; CDR3 length: 13; CDR3 DNA: TGTGCCAGCAGTCCGGGCGGGGTGCGGCCCCAGCATTTT; CDR3 protein: CASSPGGVRPQHF
clone size: .; V gene: TRBV2; D gene: .; J gene: TRBJ1-5; CDR3 length: 14; CDR3 DNA: TGTGCCAGCAGTGGTCAGTTAAGCAATCAGCCCCAGCATTTT; CDR3 protein: CASSGQLSNQPQHF
clone size: once; V gene: TRBV5-4; D gene: TRBD1; J gene: TRBJ1-6; CDR3 length: 14; CDR3 DNA: TGTGCCAGCGGACAGGGGTTCAATAATTCCCCCCTCCACTTT; CDR3 protein: CASGQGFNNSPLHF
clone size: .; V gene: TRBV29-1; D gene: TRBD2; J gene: TRBJ2-7; CDR3 length: 19; CDR3 DNA: TGCAGCGTTGAACTTCCATTTCCAGGGACTAGCGGGGGGGCCTACGAGCAGTACTTC; CDR3 protein: CSVELPFPGTSGGAYEQYF
clone size: .; V gene: TRBV7-9; D gene: TRBD2; J gene: TRBJ2-3; CDR3 length: 17; CDR3 DNA: TGTGCCAGCAGCTTAAGTGTGGGGGAGGGAGGCACAGATACGCAGTATTTT; CDR3 protein: CASSLSVGEGGTDTQYF
clone size: .; V gene: TRBV25-1; D gene: TRBD2; J gene: TRBJ2-1; CDR3 length: 17; CDR3 DNA: TGTGCCAGCCCATGGCGGGGGGCCGCCTTGGGATACAATGAGCAGTTCTTC; CDR3 protein: CASPWRGAALGYNEQFF
clone size: .; V gene: TRBV11-2; D gene: .; J gene: TRBJ2-1; CDR3 length: 17; CDR3 DNA: TGTGCCAGCAGCTTAGAATCCCCAGGAAGCTCCTACAATGAGCAGTTCTTC; CDR3 protein: CASSLESPGSSYNEQFF
clone size: .; V gene: TRBV6-5; D gene: TRBD2; J gene: TRBJ2-5; CDR3 length: 15; CDR3 DNA: TGTGCCAGCAGTGTTGGGACTAGCGGCCGAGAGACCCAGTACTTC; CDR3 protein: CASSVGTSGRETQYF
clone size: .; V gene: TRBV2; D gene: TRBD2; J gene: TRBJ2-7; CDR3 length: 14; CDR3 DNA: TGTGCCAGCAGTGAGCTAGCGGGAAGGCAAGAGCAGTACTTC; CDR3 protein: CASSELAGRQEQYF
clone size: few; V gene: TRBV4-1; D gene: .; J gene: TRBJ1-1; CDR3 length: 16; CDR3 DNA: TGCGCCAGCAGCCGGATAAAAACAGGGCTGAACACTGAAGCTTTCTTT; CDR3 protein: CASSRIKTGLNTEAFF
clone size: few; V gene: TRBV6-5; D gene: TRBD1; J gene: TRBJ1-5; CDR3 length: 15; CDR3 DNA: TGTGCCAGCAGGCGGACAGGGGCCAGAGATCAGCCCCAGCATTTT; CDR3 protein: CASRRTGARDQPQHF
clone size: .; V gene: TRBV7-8; D gene: TRBD1; J gene: TRBJ1-3; CDR3 length: 16; CDR3 DNA: TGTGCCAGCAGCTTCACGACAGGGGGCGTTGGAAACACCATATATTTT; CDR3 protein: CASSFTTGGVGNTIYF
clone size: .; V gene: TRBV10-1; D gene: TRBD1; J gene: TRBJ2-7; CDR3 length: 14; CDR3 DNA: TGCGCCAGCAGTGAGTGGACAGGGGCCTACGAGCAGTACTTC; CDR3 protein: CASSEWTGAYEQYF
clone size: .; V gene: TRBV6-1; D gene: .; J gene: TRBJ1-5; CDR3 length: 15; CDR3 DNA: TGTGCCAGCGGGGGGGGCACTCATAGCAATCAGCCCCAGCATTTT; CDR3 protein: CASGGGTHSNQPQHF
clone size: .; V gene: TRBV19; D gene: TRBD1; J gene: TRBJ2-2; CDR3 length: 15; CDR3 DNA: TGTGCCAGTAGCCCGGGACAGTTGAACACCGGGGAGCTGTTTTTT; CDR3 protein: CASSPGQLNTGELFF
clone size: .; V gene: TRBV4-1; D gene: TRBD1; J gene: TRBJ2-2; CDR3 length: 19; CDR3 DNA: TGCGCCAGCAGCCAGGGGCGACGGGCAGGGACAGGGAACACCGGGGAGCTGTTTTTT; CDR3 protein: CASSQGRRAGTGNTGELFF
clone size: .; V gene: TRBV10-1; D gene: .; J gene: TRBJ2-1; CDR3 length: 16; CDR3 DNA: TGCGCCAGCAGCCCGCCAGGTAATGGCGGGAACAATGAGCAGTTCTTC; CDR3 protein: CASSPPGNGGNNEQFF
clone size: .; V gene: TRBV6-1; D gene: TRBD2; J gene: TRBJ2-3; CDR3 length: 14; CDR3 DNA: TGTGCCAGCAGGGGGGGGGTCGTAACAGATACGCAGTATTTT; CDR3 protein: CASRGGVVTDTQYF
clone size: .; V gene: TRBV7-9; D gene: .; J gene: TRBJ1-3; CDR3 length: 13; CDR3 DNA: TGTGCCAGCAGCTTAGGAGGTGGAAACACCATATATTTT; CDR3 protein: CASSLGGGNTIYF
clone size: once; V gene: TRBV18; D gene: .; J gene: TRBJ2-3; CDR3 length: 14; CDR3 DNA: TGTGCCAGCTCACCCGCAGGGGTTAGAGATACGCAGTATTTT; CDR3 protein: CASSPAGVRDTQYF
clone size: .; V gene: TRBV7-2; D gene: .; J gene: TRBJ2-7; CDR3 length: 14; CDR3 DNA: TGTGCCAGCAGCTTAGGCGGGACCTCCTACGAGCAGTACTTC; CDR3 protein: CASSLGGTSYEQYF
clone size: .; V gene: TRBV6-5; D gene: .; J gene: TRBJ1-6; CDR3 length: 15; CDR3 DNA: TGTGCCAGCAGTTACTCGAGGCAGGGGAATTCACCCCTCCACTTT; CDR3 protein: CASSYSRQGNSPLHF
clone size: once; V gene: TRBV10-1; D gene: .; J gene: TRBJ1-1; CDR3 length: 14; CDR3 DNA: TGCGCCAGCAGTGAGTCGACCTTGGACAGCGAAGCTTTCTTT; CDR3 protein: CASSESTLDSEAFF
clone size: .; V gene: TRBV7-2; D gene: .; J gene: TRBJ2-2; CDR3 length: 13; CDR3 DNA: TGTGCCAGCAGCTTAGATAGCAAGGGGGAGCTGTTTTTT; CDR3 protein: CASSLDSKGELFF
clone size: .; V gene: TRBV28; D gene: .; J gene: TRBJ1-2; CDR3 length: 14; CDR3 DNA: TGTGCCATCGCGACAGGCCCCGCTAACTATGGCTACACCTTC; CDR3 protein: CAIATGPANYGYTF
clone size: .; V gene: TRBV5-1; D gene: .; J gene: TRBJ1-1; CDR3 length: 19; CDR3 DNA: TGCGCCAGCAGCTCGCTGGGGCTGGGGATGGGCTGGGAGGACACTGAAGCTTTCTTT; CDR3 protein: CASSSLGLGMGWEDTEAFF
clone size: .; V gene: TRBV27; D gene: .; J gene: TRBJ2-7; CDR3 length: 13; CDR3 DNA: TGTGCCAGCAGTTATGGGGGGTTATACGAGCAGTACTTC; CDR3 protein: CASSYGGLYEQYF
clone size: .; V gene: TRBV7-9; D gene: .; J gene: TRBJ2-1; CDR3 length: 12; CDR3 DNA: TGTGCCAGCAGCTTAGTAGTCCATGAGCAGTTCTTC; CDR3 protein: CASSLVVHEQFF
clone size: once; V gene: TRBV4-3; D gene: .; J gene: TRBJ1-4; CDR3 length: 13; CDR3 DNA: TGCGCCAGCAGCCAAGATAGGGAGGAAAAACTGTTTTTT; CDR3 protein: CASSQDREEKLFF
clone size: .; V gene: TRBV5-4; D gene: TRBD1; J gene: TRBJ1-1; CDR3 length: 17; CDR3 DNA: TGTGCCAGCAGCTTGGCCCTACGGGACAGCCCGAACACTGAAGCTTTCTTT; CDR3 protein: CASSLALRDSPNTEAFF
clone size: .; V gene: TRBV5-1; D gene: TRBD1; J gene: TRBJ2-7; CDR3 length: 16; CDR3 DNA: TGCGCCAGCAGCTTCATGACAGGGATCAAGGCTCACGAGCAGTACTTC; CDR3 protein: CASSFMTGIKAHEQYF
clone size: .; V gene: TRBV7-9; D gene: TRBD1; J gene: TRBJ1-1; CDR3 length: 14; CDR3 DNA: TGTGCCAGCAGCTTACAGGGGGCGAACACTGAAGCTTTCTTT; CDR3 protein: CASSLQGANTEAFF
clone size: .; V gene: TRBV7-9; D gene: .; J gene: TRBJ2-3; CDR3 length: 14; CDR3 DNA: TGTGCCAGCAGCTTAGAAGGGGGGGGAATTACGCAGTATTTT; CDR3 protein: CASSLEGGGITQYF
clone size: .; V gene: TRBV7-2; D gene: .; J gene: TRBJ2-7; CDR3 length: 16; CDR3 DNA: TGTGCCAGCAGCCCGCCCTCCTTCGGGACAAACTACGAGCAGTACTTC; CDR3 protein: CASSPPSFGTNYEQYF
clone size: .; V gene: TRBV5-1; D gene: .; J gene: TRBJ2-3; CDR3 length: 13; CDR3 DNA: TGCGCCAGCAGCCGGGACTGGGGGGATACGCAGTATTTT; CDR3 protein: CASSRDWGDTQYF
clone size: .; V gene: TRBV7-2; D gene: .; J gene: TRBJ2-7; CDR3 length: 17; CDR3 DNA: TGTGCCAGCAGCGGGGACAAGGACACCATAAGCTCCTACGAGCAGTACTTC; CDR3 protein: CASSGDKDTISSYEQYF
clone size: .; V gene: TRBV5-6; D gene: .; J gene: TRBJ1-3; CDR3 length: 14; CDR3 DNA: TGTGCCAGCAGCTTAGGTGACAGACTAAACACCATATATTTT; CDR3 protein: CASSLGDRLNTIYF
clone size: .; V gene: TRBV2; D gene: .; J gene: TRBJ2-7; CDR3 length: 12; CDR3 DNA: TGTGCCAGCAGCCGACAGGCCTACGAGCAGTACTTC; CDR3 protein: CASSRQAYEQYF
clone size: .; V gene: TRBV5-6; D gene: TRBD1; J gene: TRBJ1-1; CDR3 length: 15; CDR3 DNA: TGTGCCAGCAGCCCCCAACAGGGGTTCGGCACTGAAGCTTTCTTT; CDR3 protein: CASSPQQGFGTEAFF
clone size: .; V gene: TRBV6-5; D gene: .; J gene: TRBJ2-7; CDR3 length: 15; CDR3 DNA: TGTGCCAGCAGACCACCCCAGGGGTTCCCCTACGAGCAGTACTTC; CDR3 protein: CASRPPQGFPYEQYF
clone size: .; V gene: TRBV7-6; D gene: .; J gene: TRBJ1-1; CDR3 length: 13; CDR3 DNA: TGTGCCAGCAGCTTCAGAGGGTCCACTGAAGCTTTCTTT; CDR3 protein: CASSFRGSTEAFF